These T cell receptor beta chains were read from a single sample in a study of blood T cell repertoires in COVID-19. Some clones are missing from TCRdb's copy, which holds only in-frame ones; the method was immunoSEQ multiplex PCR. In the table there are 150,000 or so clones, roughly four fifths of which are singletons. The sample comprised PBMCs or T cells enriched from blood (not recorded which). These receptors were obtained from a man in his fifties who had recovered from COVID-19. Both conserved end residues are part of each CDR3. D genes are given only for firm matches. Size tells how often a clone was seen (once, few, many) or the class of an expanded clone, and some rows leave it out.

>TRBV28|TRBJ1-1|NA|NA|12
TGTGCCAGCAGGCGACAGACCACTGAAGCTTTCTTT
CASRRQTTEAFF
>TRBV6-5|TRBJ2-5|NA|NA|14
TGTGCCAGCAGTTACACCCAGGGGATGGAGACCCAGTACTTC
CASSYTQGMETQYF
>TRBV5-6|TRBJ2-5|TRBD2|once|14
TGTGCCAGCAGCCCCTGGGGGGGGAGGGAGACCCAGTACTTC
CASSPWGGRETQYF
>TRBV29-1|TRBJ1-1|NA|NA|14
TGCAGCGTTGAACGGGGTCACGCGAACACTGAAGCTTTCTTT
CSVERGHANTEAFF
>TRBV6-5|TRBJ2-3|TRBD2|NA|15
TGTGCCAGCCGATTAGCGGGAGGGCCGACAGATACGCAGTATTTT
CASRLAGGPTDTQYF
>TRBV7-3|TRBJ1-6|NA|NA|13
TGTGCCAGTAGCTCCGGCGGGAAAAGGCCCCTCCACTTT
CASSSGGKRPLHF
>TRBV7-2|TRBJ1-1|NA|NA|13
TGTGCCAGCAGCTTACAACGGGGCACTGAAGCTTTCTTT
CASSLQRGTEAFF
>TRBV30|TRBJ1-1|NA|NA|14
TGTGCCTTTGACAGGCATCGTATGAACACTGAAGCTTTCTTT
CAFDRHRMNTEAFF
>TRBV29-1|TRBJ1-2|TRBD1|once|14
TGCAGCGTTGAAGATACGACAGGGAACTATGGCTACACCTTC
CSVEDTTGNYGYTF
>TRBV7-2|TRBJ1-5|NA|NA|14
TGTGCCAGCAGGAGATGGGAGGGTTATCAGCCCCAGCATTTT
CASRRWEGYQPQHF
>TRBV15|TRBJ2-7|NA|NA|13
TGTGCCACCAGCACCCTCGTAGGGGTCGAGCAGTACTTC
CATSTLVGVEQYF
>TRBV6-5|TRBJ2-4|TRBD2|few|14
TGTGCCAGCAGTTACTCCACACTAGCGGAGATTCAGTACTTC
CASSYSTLAEIQYF
>TRBV18|TRBJ1-1|TRBD1|NA|14
TGTGCCAGCTCCCCAGGGGCGGACAGGGGCGAAGCTTTCTTT
CASSPGADRGEAFF
>TRBV15|TRBJ2-5|TRBD2|few|15
TGTGCCACCAGCAGAGATAGCGGGGGGGCCGAGACCCAGTACTTC
CATSRDSGGAETQYF
>TRBV5-4|TRBJ2-3|NA|NA|15
TGTGCCAGCAGGGGGGGGACAAAAAGCACAGATACGCAGTATTTT
CASRGGTKSTDTQYF
>TRBV25-1|TRBJ2-6|NA|NA|11
TGTGCCAGCAGTGAGGGACACGGGATCCATTTC
CASSEGHGIHF
>TRBV18|TRBJ2-3|TRBD2|NA|16
TGTGCCAGCTCACCACAGACTAGCGCCATCACAGATACGCAGTATTTT
CASSPQTSAITDTQYF
>TRBV7-6|TRBJ2-1|TRBD2|NA|16
TGTGCCAGCAGAAAGGTTCCAGCGGGAGGAGGGAATGAGCAGTTCTTC
CASRKVPAGGGNEQFF
>TRBV2|TRBJ1-4|NA|NA|17
TGTGCCAGCAGTAACTTAAGGGACAACTCGATTGGGGAAAAACTGTTTTTT
CASSNLRDNSIGEKLFF
>TRBV13|TRBJ2-7|NA|NA|15
TGTGCCAGCAGCCATAGCGGATTAAGCTCCTACGAGCAGTACTTC
CASSHSGLSSYEQYF
>TRBV27|TRBJ2-2|NA|NA|17
TGTGCCAGCAGTTTATGGCTCCCAGGGCCCTTAACCGGGGAGCTGTTTTTT
CASSLWLPGPLTGELFF
>TRBV19|TRBJ1-2|TRBD1|NA|14
TGTGCCAGTAGTAACCGGGACAGGGCTTATGGCTACACCTTC
CASSNRDRAYGYTF
>TRBV6-5|TRBJ1-1|TRBD1|NA|15
TGTGCCAGCAGCCAACAGGGGTACGGGAACACTGAAGCTTTCTTT
CASSQQGYGNTEAFF
>TRBV27|TRBJ2-1|TRBD1|NA|16
TGTGCCAGCAGTTTAAGGGGGCGCGGGTCCTACAATGAGCAGTTCTTC
CASSLRGRGSYNEQFF
>TRBV3-1/TRBV3-2|TRBJ1-3|NA|NA|15
TGTGCCAGCAGCCAAGATCAGGAAAGAGGAAACACCATATATTTT
CASSQDQERGNTIYF
>TRBV20-1|TRBJ1-3|NA|NA|11
TGCATCGTTGAGCGTGAAAACACCATATATTTT
CIVERENTIYF
>TRBV5-1|TRBJ1-1|NA|NA|14
TGCGCCAGCAGCACCGACTTATCGGACACTGAAGCTTTCTTT
CASSTDLSDTEAFF
>TRBV5-1|TRBJ1-3|TRBD1|NA|16
TGCGCCAGCAGCTTGGTACAGGGGGCGGCTGGAAACACCATATATTTT
CASSLVQGAAGNTIYF
>TRBV6-5|TRBJ1-1|NA|few|15
TGTGCCAGCAGAGGAGGTTGGGGTTTCGGCACTGAAGCTTTCTTT
CASRGGWGFGTEAFF
>TRBV6-4|TRBJ2-3|TRBD1|NA|13
TGTGCCAGCAGCCGGACAGGGACAGATACGCAGTATTTT
CASSRTGTDTQYF
>TRBV5-1|TRBJ2-2|TRBD2|few|15
TGCGCCAGCAAGCCACTAGCGGTTAACACCGGGGAGCTGTTTTTT
CASKPLAVNTGELFF
>TRBV10-3|TRBJ2-5|TRBD2|few|15
TGTGCCCAGGCGGAAGCGGGACGTTCTCAAGAGACCCAGTACTTC
CAQAEAGRSQETQYF
>TRBV5-1|TRBJ2-7|NA|NA|14
TGCGCCAGCAGCTCTCTCGGTAGCTCCTACGAGCAGTACTTC
CASSSLGSSYEQYF
>TRBV7-9|TRBJ2-5|NA|many|11
TGTGCCAGCAGCTCACAAGAGACCCAGTACTTC
CASSSQETQYF
>TRBV5-6|TRBJ1-1|NA|once|14
TGTGCCAGCAGCTTGGGAGGTACGAGCACTGAAGCTTTCTTT
CASSLGGTSTEAFF
>TRBV29-1|TRBJ1-1|TRBD1|once|13
TGCAGCGTCAGCCAGGGGGGAAACACTGAAGCTTTCTTT
CSVSQGGNTEAFF
>TRBV10-3|TRBJ1-1|TRBD1|NA|14
TGTGCCAGCCAGGGGGATAGACGGAACACTGAAGCTTTCTTT
CASQGDRRNTEAFF
>TRBV25-1|TRBJ1-6|TRBD1|NA|13
TGTGCCAGCAGTAAGGGGGCTGGATCACCCCTCCACTTT
CASSKGAGSPLHF
>TRBV5-1|TRBJ1-1|NA|NA|14
TGCGCCAGCAGCTTTAATCCTATGAACACTGAAGCTTTCTTT
CASSFNPMNTEAFF
>TRBV27|TRBJ2-7|TRBD1|NA|14
TGTGCCAGCAGTCTTTTCGGGACAGCATACGAGCAGTACTTC
CASSLFGTAYEQYF
>TRBV5-1|TRBJ1-1|NA|NA|13
TGCGCCAGCAGCTTGACAGGAAACACTGAAGCTTTCTTT
CASSLTGNTEAFF
>TRBV28|TRBJ1-5|NA|NA|15
TGTGCCAGCAGTCCCAGGGGCTATAGCAATCAGCCCCAGCATTTT
CASSPRGYSNQPQHF
>TRBV28|TRBJ1-1|NA|once|17
TGTGCCAGCATCCCCAGTGGCGGGCAGGTGATGAACACTGAAGCTTTCTTT
CASIPSGGQVMNTEAFF
>TRBV28|TRBJ1-5|TRBD1|NA|15
TGTGCCAGCAGAATGACAGGGGATAGCAATCAGCCCCAGCATTTT
CASRMTGDSNQPQHF
>TRBV6-5|TRBJ2-5|TRBD1|NA|15
TGTGCCAGCTACTTGAGGGGGCGAGGTACCGAGACCCAGTACTTC
CASYLRGRGTETQYF